This T cell receptor (beta chain) originates from a study of CD8+CD57+ T cells in acquired aplastic anemia. Across the study: Yields of DNA that came from sorted CD4+ and CD8+ cells averaged 3.2 ug.

This CDR3 region has 15 residues. Germline assignment: CDR1 ENHRY and CDR2 SYGVKD. The V end was cut by 5 bases, the J end by 1 base, with 11 bases between. Regarding this clonotype: Its antigen is not identified.

General observations from the study: The number of CD8+ CDR3 sequences shared by patients and controls was around 30.

Selection for sequencing was limited to patients who had shown CD8+CD57+ cell expansion by flow cytometry. Each patient carried a diagnosis of severe acquired aplastic anemia. Researchers used genomic DNA as the template to profile TCR beta VDJ and CDR3. TCRdb processed the reads anew with MiXCR; each CDR3 protein has one entry. The sample includes around 160,000 distinct CDR3 sequences, roughly 43% of them seen just once. What was sequenced was sorted CD4+, CD8+, or CD8+CD57+ T cells (not recorded which) from PBMCs. This chain connects TRBV10-3 to TRBJ2-2; no clear D. The source of this sequence is a human donor with aplastic anemia. The CDR3 spells CAISRKGVNTGELFF. CDR3 DNA: TGTGCCATCAGTAGGAAGGGTGTGAACACCGGGGAGCTGTTTTTT.